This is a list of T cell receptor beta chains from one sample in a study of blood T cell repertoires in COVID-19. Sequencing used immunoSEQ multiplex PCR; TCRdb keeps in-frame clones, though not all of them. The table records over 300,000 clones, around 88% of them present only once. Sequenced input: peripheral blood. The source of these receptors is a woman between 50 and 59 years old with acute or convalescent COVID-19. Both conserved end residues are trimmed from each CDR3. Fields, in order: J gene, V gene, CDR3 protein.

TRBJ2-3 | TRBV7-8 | ATGRGGTDTQY
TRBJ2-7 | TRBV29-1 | SVEKDSRFPYEQY
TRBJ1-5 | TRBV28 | ASNVLGQEHYSNQPQH
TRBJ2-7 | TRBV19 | ASSTVLNSYEQY
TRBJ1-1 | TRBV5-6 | ASSSTGFDTEAF
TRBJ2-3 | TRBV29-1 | SAAPRAPGLRAEDTQY
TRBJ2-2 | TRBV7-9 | ASSTSGSPGELF
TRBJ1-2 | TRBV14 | ASSLSGQGYYGYT
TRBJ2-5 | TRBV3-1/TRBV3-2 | ASSRRDRGWEETQY
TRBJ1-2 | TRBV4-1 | ASKGWGRYGYT
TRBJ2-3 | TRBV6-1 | ASSGTSGRAGESDTQY
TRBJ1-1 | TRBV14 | ASSQGHANTEAF
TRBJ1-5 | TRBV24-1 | ATSGDRASNQPQH
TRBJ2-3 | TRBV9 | ASSKRTSGSSGARTDTQY
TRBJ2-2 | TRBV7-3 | ASSPTNVAGELF
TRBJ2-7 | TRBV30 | AWSPRGIEYEQY
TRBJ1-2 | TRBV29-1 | SGDRGTYGYT
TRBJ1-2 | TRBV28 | ASSFSRTGGGYGYT
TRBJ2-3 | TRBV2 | ASMKREGTDTQY
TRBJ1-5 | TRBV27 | ASSPLQGLSNQPQH
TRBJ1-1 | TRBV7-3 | ASAPGGGEAF
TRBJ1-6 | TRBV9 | ASSPRAPYRSSYNSPLH
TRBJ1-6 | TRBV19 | ASSIRGGFRNSPLH
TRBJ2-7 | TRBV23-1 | ASSHDSPYEQY
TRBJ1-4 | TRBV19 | ASNPYATNEKLF
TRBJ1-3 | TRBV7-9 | ASSFGGQGNTIY
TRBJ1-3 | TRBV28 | ASNPGQGVYGNTIY
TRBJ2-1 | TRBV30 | AWSVQGANEQF
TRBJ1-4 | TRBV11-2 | ASSLQGAGEKLF
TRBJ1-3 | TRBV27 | ASSLAGSSGNTIY